A selection of T cell receptor beta chains follows, all from one sample in a study of blood T cells in healthy people across ages. Each CDR3 protein is one row after TCRdb ran MiXCR on the 5' RACE reads. Of 1.6 million or so distinct CDR3 sequences in the sample, about 31% were seen once. The material sequenced was blood. These receptors were taken from a woman in her twenties or thirties in good health. CDR3s include the opening cysteine and the closing phenylalanine or tryptophan. The D gene is left open where the match is weak. Size is stated for part of the rows, as once, few or many counts, or as a class when the clone is expanded.

j_call | d_call | clone_size | v_call | cdr3_aa | cdr3_nt
TRBJ2-7 | TRBD2 | . | TRBV20-1 | CSARETNSGSSYEQYF | TGCAGTGCTAGAGAGACGAATAGCGGGAGCTCCTACGAGCAGTACTTC
TRBJ2-1 | . | . | TRBV5-5 | CASSFPFGEQFF | TGTGCCAGCAGCTTCCCTTTCGGTGAGCAGTTCTTC
TRBJ1-6 | . | . | TRBV20-1 | CSARDQRQTLSYNSPLHF | TGCAGTGCTAGAGATCAACGACAGACCCTTTCCTATAATTCACCCCTCCACTTT
TRBJ2-1 | TRBD2 | . | TRBV28 | CASSLAGAPGEQFF | TGTGCCAGCAGCTTGGCGGGAGCGCCGGGTGAGCAGTTCTTC
TRBJ2-1 | TRBD2 | few | TRBV10-3 | CAIGAGDEQFF | TGTGCCATCGGTGCGGGGGACGAGCAGTTCTTC
TRBJ2-3 | TRBD2 | few | TRBV7-8 | CASSSTGLALNTDTQYF | TGTGCCAGCAGCTCAACCGGACTAGCTCTTAACACAGATACGCAGTATTTT
TRBJ2-6 | TRBD1 | . | TRBV6-5 | CASNTGTGRAGANVLTF | TGTGCCAGCAATACCGGGACAGGGAGAGCTGGGGCCAACGTCCTGACTTTC
TRBJ1-5 | TRBD1 | . | TRBV20-1 | CSARTGKGQPQHF | TGCAGTGCCCGGACAGGGAAGGGGCAGCCCCAGCATTTT
TRBJ1-4 | . | few | TRBV5-1 | CASSSEGIRANEKLFF | TGCGCCAGCAGCTCGGAGGGGATCAGGGCTAATGAAAAACTGTTTTTT
TRBJ1-2 | . | . | TRBV5-6 | CASSLSGAANYGYTF | TGTGCCAGCAGCTTGTCAGGAGCGGCTAACTATGGCTACACCTTC
TRBJ1-1 | . | few | TRBV20-1 | CSAGTGTPGAFF | TGCAGTGCTGGAACCGGGACACCTGGGGCTTTCTTT
TRBJ2-4 | TRBD2 | . | TRBV20-1 | CSASCGGTDKNIQYF | TGCAGTGCTAGTTGCGGGGGTACGGACAAAAACATTCAGTACTTC
TRBJ2-1 | TRBD2 | few | TRBV7-9 | CASSYSSGSRNEQFF | TGTGCCAGCAGTTACTCTAGCGGCTCAAGGAATGAGCAGTTCTTC
TRBJ1-2 | . | few | TRBV20-1 | CSARAEAGRQSYTF | TGCAGTGCTAGGGCAGAGGCAGGACGCCAGAGCTACACCTTC
TRBJ2-1 | TRBD1 | . | TRBV10-3 | CAIRGQGADEQFF | TGTGCCATCCGGGGACAGGGGGCTGATGAGCAGTTCTTC
TRBJ2-3 | . | many | TRBV12-3/TRBV12-4 | CASSRGSTDTQYF | TGTGCCAGCAGCCGGGGGAGCACAGATACGCAGTATTTT
TRBJ2-1 | TRBD2 | . | TRBV11-2 | CASSSLAGPRNEQFF | TGTGCCAGCAGCTCCCTAGCGGGGCCGCGGAATGAGCAGTTCTTC
TRBJ2-3 | TRBD1 | . | TRBV9 | CASSSQGARPSDTQYF | TGTGCCAGCAGCTCACAGGGGGCGCGTCCTTCAGATACGCAGTATTTT
TRBJ2-3 | TRBD2 | . | TRBV7-3 | CASSLLGAGVDTQYF | TGTGCCAGCAGCTTGCTGGGAGCGGGGGTAGATACGCAGTATTTT
TRBJ2-1 | TRBD2 | . | TRBV7-2 | CASSLTIPSGRAQQSGEQFF | TGTGCCAGCAGCTTAACAATACCTAGCGGGAGGGCTCAGCAGAGTGGTGAGCAGTTCTTC
TRBJ1-5 | . | . | TRBV15 | CATSSGSEAQHF | TGTGCCACCAGCTCGGGCTCGGAAGCCCAGCATTTT
TRBJ2-1 | . | . | TRBV27 | CAGSAGTFNEQFF | TGTGCCGGCTCGGCGGGGACTTTCAATGAGCAGTTCTTC
TRBJ2-1 | . | once | TRBV6-2/TRBV6-3 | CASSYRQTSYNERFF | TGTGCCAGCAGTTATAGGCAGACCTCCTACAATGAGCGGTTCTTC
TRBJ1-2 | . | . | TRBV7-9 | CASSFQGLSGGNGYTF | TGTGCCAGCAGCTTCCAAGGCCTCTCGGGTGGTAATGGCTACACCTTC
TRBJ1-6 | . | few | TRBV6-6 | CATSGGDNSPLHF | TGTGCCACTTCGGGGGGGGATAATTCACCCCTCCACTTT
TRBJ1-6 | . | . | TRBV13 | CASSRGANSPLHF | TGTGCCAGCAGCCGAGGGGCGAATTCACCCCTCCACTTT